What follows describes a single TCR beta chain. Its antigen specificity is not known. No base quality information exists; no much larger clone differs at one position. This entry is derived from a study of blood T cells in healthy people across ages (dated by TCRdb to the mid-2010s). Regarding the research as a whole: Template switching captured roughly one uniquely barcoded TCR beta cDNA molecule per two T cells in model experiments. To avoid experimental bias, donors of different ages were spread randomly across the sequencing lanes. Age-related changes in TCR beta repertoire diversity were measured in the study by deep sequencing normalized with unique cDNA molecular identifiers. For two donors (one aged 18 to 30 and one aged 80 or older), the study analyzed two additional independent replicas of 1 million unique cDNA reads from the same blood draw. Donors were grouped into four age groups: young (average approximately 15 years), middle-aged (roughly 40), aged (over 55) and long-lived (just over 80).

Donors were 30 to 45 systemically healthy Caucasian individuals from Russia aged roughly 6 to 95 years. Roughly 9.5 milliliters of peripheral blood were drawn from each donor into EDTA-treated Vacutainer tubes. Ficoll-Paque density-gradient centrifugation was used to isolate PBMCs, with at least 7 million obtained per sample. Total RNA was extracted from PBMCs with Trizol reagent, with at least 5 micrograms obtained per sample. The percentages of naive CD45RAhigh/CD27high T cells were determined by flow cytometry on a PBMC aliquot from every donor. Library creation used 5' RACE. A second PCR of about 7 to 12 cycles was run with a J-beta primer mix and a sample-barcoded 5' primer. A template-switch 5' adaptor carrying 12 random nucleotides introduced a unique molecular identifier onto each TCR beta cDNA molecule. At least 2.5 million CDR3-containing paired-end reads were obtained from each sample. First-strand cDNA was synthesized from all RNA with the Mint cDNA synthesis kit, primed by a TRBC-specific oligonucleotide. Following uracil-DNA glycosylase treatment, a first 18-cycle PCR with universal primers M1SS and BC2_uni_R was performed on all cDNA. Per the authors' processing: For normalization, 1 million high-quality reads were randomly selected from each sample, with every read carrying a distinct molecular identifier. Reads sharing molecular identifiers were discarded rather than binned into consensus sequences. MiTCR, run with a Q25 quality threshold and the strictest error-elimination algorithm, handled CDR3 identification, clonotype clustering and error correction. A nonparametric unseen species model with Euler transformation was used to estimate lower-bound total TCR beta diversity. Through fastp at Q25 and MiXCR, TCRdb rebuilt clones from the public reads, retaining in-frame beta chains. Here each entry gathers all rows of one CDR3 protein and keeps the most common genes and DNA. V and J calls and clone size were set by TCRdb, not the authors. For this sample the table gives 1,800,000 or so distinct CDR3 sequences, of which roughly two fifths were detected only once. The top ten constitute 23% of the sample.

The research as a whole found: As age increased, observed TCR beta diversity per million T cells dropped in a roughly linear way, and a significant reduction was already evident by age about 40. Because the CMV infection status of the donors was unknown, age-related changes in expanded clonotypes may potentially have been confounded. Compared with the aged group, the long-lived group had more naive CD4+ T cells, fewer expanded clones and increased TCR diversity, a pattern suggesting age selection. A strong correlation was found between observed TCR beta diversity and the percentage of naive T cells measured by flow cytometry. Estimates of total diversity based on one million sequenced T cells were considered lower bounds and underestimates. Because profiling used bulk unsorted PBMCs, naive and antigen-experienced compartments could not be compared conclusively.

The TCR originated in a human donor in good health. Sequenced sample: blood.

The CDR3 in this case is CASSQDPQEGEGNEQFF. The sequence in DNA is TGCGCCAGCAGCCAAGACCCCCAAGAGGGAGAAGGTAATGAGCAGTTCTTC. This sequence uses TRBV4-3 and TRBJ2-1, with TRBD2 perhaps the D gene, on 5 matching bases. CDR1 is given as LGHNA and CDR2 as YSLEER, both from the germline V gene. The V end loses 0 bases and the J end loses 7 bases, and a stretch of 19 bases separates them. Including the terminal cysteine and phenylalanine, the CDR3 comprises 17 residues. This entry keeps only the CDR3 DNA: 51 bases, framed from base 1.